This TCR beta chain was sequenced during a study of CD8+ T cells in alopecia areata. Study-level points and caveats: Sharing of TCR sequences between patients (possibly for HLA-related reasons) was less clear than in mice. Scalp sample data also include resident alphabeta T cells from normal skin.

A note on this clone: The antigen remains undetermined.

Trimming removed 4 bases at V and 6 bases at J, with 19 bases between. The germline V gene has CDR1 SNHLY and CDR2 FYNNEI. The CDR3 loop spans 15 amino acids. Extraction of RNA preceded its reverse transcription into cDNA, which served as the sequencing template. The data were produced by immunoSEQ multiplex PCR, yet TCRdb's version contains in-frame clones alone and is incomplete. In the table there are roughly 75,000 clones, 50% to 75% of which are singletons. Sequenced here: CD8+ T cells sorted from blood, sampled at week 0. The TCR comes from a human donor with alopecia areata. This chain joins TRBV2 and TRBJ2-7, with a tentative D call TRBD1 (6 bases). The CDR3 sequence is CASSAYPGRGGEQYF. The CDR3 region has the DNA TGTGCCAGCAGTGCTTACCCGGGACGAGGGGGCGAGCAGTACTTC.